This T cell receptor beta chain was profiled in a study of human T cells and chemical hapten exposure. Study background: TCR yield per sample varied, mainly due to pooled library volumes.

Total RNA was isolated from whole blood that had not been fractionated. A few counts support this clonotype. No antigen is known for it. The study's findings and limits: TCRs above 1 in 1000 frequency did not change with DPC sensitization.

Unique molecular identifiers were affixed to discrete cDNA molecules within the library. Original methodology: TCR counts had a median of approximately 87,000 per sample and spanned about 20,000 to 700,000. TCRdb reprocessed the 5' RACE reads via MiXCR and lists one record per CDR3 protein. The V and J calls shown here were made by TCRdb, not taken from the authors' results. The data contain approximately 150,000 distinct CDR3 sequences, about 4% of them singletons. This clonotype originated in a female donor in good health.

The CDR3 DNA sequence: TGTGCCAGCAGTTTAGCCAGGGGTCTCAATCAGCCCCAGCATTTT. Its translation is CASSLARGLNQPQHF. V usage is TRBV12-3 or TRBV12-4 and J usage is TRBJ1-5, with a possible D match to TRBD1 (6 bases). V was shortened by 0 bases and J by 3 bases, with 9 bases between the two germline ends. This CDR3 is 15 amino acids long.